This is a list of T cell receptor beta chains from one sample in a study of technical replicates of blood from a few donors. This table comes from immunoSEQ multiplex PCR, and its TCRdb copy is limited to in-frame clones, with some not included. The data hold roughly 61,000 clones, with roughly 97% observed a single time. Material for sequencing was T cells isolated from PBMCs. These TCRs come from a human donor in good health. Both conserved end residues are part of each CDR3. The order of the fields is D gene, V gene, J gene, CDR3 protein. The D gene is left open where the match is weak.

D: .; V: TRBV5-4; J: TRBJ2-7; CDR3: CASSLDNAYEQYF
D: .; V: TRBV7-9; J: TRBJ2-3; CDR3: CASSRGGGDTQYF
D: .; V: TRBV4-1; J: TRBJ1-2; CDR3: CASSQDNPGRKNGYTF
D: TRBD2; V: TRBV10-3; J: TRBJ2-1; CDR3: CATGGLAEYNEQFF
D: TRBD1; V: TRBV5-1; J: TRBJ2-7; CDR3: CASSKTGYVTYEQYF
D: .; V: TRBV9; J: TRBJ1-2; CDR3: CASSFTGIYGYTF
D: .; V: TRBV28; J: TRBJ2-7; CDR3: CASSLFGTPEQYF
D: .; V: TRBV19; J: TRBJ1-4; CDR3: CASSSRGGTNEKLFF
D: .; V: TRBV29-1; J: TRBJ2-5; CDR3: CSVEDGWYQETQYF
D: .; V: TRBV7-9; J: TRBJ2-1; CDR3: CASSWVGGLRSSYNEQFF
D: TRBD2; V: TRBV30; J: TRBJ2-3; CDR3: CAWNPGTSSFTQYF
D: TRBD1; V: TRBV11-1; J: TRBJ2-3; CDR3: CASSLGDRGRATDTQYF
D: .; V: TRBV9; J: TRBJ1-2; CDR3: CASRGSGGFGYTF
D: .; V: TRBV5-1; J: TRBJ2-4; CDR3: CASSGGTATNIQYF
D: TRBD1; V: TRBV11-3; J: TRBJ1-6; CDR3: CASSLGWSSGQGLPPLHF
D: TRBD1; V: TRBV25-1; J: TRBJ2-7; CDR3: CASSDWTGIVHEQYF
D: .; V: TRBV4-1; J: TRBJ1-1; CDR3: CASSQRSDRFPEAFF
D: TRBD2; V: TRBV19; J: TRBJ2-5; CDR3: CASSIMRGGQETQYF
D: TRBD1; V: TRBV29-1; J: TRBJ2-1; CDR3: CSVVSPGQVNEQFF
D: .; V: TRBV19; J: TRBJ2-1; CDR3: CASSIARDYNEQFF
D: TRBD1; V: TRBV6-5; J: TRBJ1-4; CDR3: CASSYSGTGGEKLFF
D: .; V: TRBV7-6; J: TRBJ2-7; CDR3: CASSPDEAAGSYEQYF
D: TRBD1; V: TRBV5-1; J: TRBJ2-3; CDR3: CASSLVGQLTDTQYF
D: .; V: TRBV19; J: TRBJ1-1; CDR3: CASTTGLNTEAFF
D: .; V: TRBV5-1; J: TRBJ1-3; CDR3: CASSSGSSGNTIYF
D: .; V: TRBV6-6; J: TRBJ1-3; CDR3: CASSYYDGANTIYF
D: .; V: TRBV11-3; J: TRBJ2-1; CDR3: CASRSQLRDEQFF
D: TRBD2; V: TRBV10-3; J: TRBJ2-5; CDR3: CAIARSGSETQYF
D: TRBD1; V: TRBV30; J: TRBJ1-1; CDR3: CAWATGVGNTEAFF
D: TRBD2; V: TRBV5-4; J: TRBJ2-5; CDR3: CASSLRLAQETQYF
D: .; V: TRBV4-2; J: TRBJ1-2; CDR3: CASSQEMAGTYGYTF
D: .; V: TRBV29-1; J: TRBJ2-7; CDR3: CSVPSGPFPYEQYF
D: TRBD2; V: TRBV7-3; J: TRBJ2-3; CDR3: CASSSLAGGSTDTQYF
D: .; V: TRBV4-1; J: TRBJ2-1; CDR3: CASSVSNEQFF
D: .; V: TRBV6-1; J: TRBJ2-1; CDR3: CASRPTAYPVDEQFF
D: TRBD1; V: TRBV28; J: TRBJ2-7; CDR3: CASDDRGTIYEQYF
D: TRBD2; V: TRBV5-1; J: TRBJ2-5; CDR3: CASSLILAGEETQYF
D: .; V: TRBV6-1; J: TRBJ1-3; CDR3: CASNPRGSGNTIYF
D: .; V: TRBV30; J: TRBJ1-1; CDR3: CAWSPDSYTEAFF
D: .; V: TRBV7-9; J: TRBJ1-5; CDR3: CASSLGAGGSNQPQHF
D: .; V: TRBV28; J: TRBJ1-2; CDR3: CASSLDTGRQLGANYGYTF
D: TRBD1; V: TRBV6-4; J: TRBJ2-3; CDR3: CASSDRTGNTDTQYF